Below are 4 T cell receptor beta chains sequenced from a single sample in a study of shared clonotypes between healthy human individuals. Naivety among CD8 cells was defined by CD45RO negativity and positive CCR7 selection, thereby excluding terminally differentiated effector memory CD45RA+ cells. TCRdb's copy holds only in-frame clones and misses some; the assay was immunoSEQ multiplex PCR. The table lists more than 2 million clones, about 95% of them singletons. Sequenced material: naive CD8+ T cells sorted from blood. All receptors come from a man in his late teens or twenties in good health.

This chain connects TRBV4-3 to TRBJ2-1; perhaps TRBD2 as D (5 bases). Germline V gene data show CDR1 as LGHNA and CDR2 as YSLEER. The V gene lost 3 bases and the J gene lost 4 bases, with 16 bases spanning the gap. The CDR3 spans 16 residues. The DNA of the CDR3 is TGCGCCAGCAGCCAGGATAGGACTGTCCTTTACAATGAGCAGTTCTTC. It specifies CASSQDRTVLYNEQFF.

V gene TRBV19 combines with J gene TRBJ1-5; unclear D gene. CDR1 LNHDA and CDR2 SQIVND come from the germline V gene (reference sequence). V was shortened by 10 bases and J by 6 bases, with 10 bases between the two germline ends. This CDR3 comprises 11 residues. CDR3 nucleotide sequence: TGTGCCACTGGACCCGGTCAGCCCCAGCATTTT. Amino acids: CATGPGQPQHF.

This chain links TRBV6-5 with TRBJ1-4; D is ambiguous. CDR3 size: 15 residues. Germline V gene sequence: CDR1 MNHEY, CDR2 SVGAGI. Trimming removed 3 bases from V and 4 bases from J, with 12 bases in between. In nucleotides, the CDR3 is TGTGCCAGCAGTTATGAAGGACGGGATAATGAAAAACTGTTTTTT. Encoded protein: CASSYEGRDNEKLFF.

The CDR3 spells CASSLTSGSPSYNEQFF. In DNA form, the CDR3 reads TGTGCCAGCAGTTTGACTAGCGGGTCTCCCTCCTACAATGAGCAGTTCTTC. The rearrangement joins TRBV27 to TRBJ2-1; TRBD2 matches 10 bases. The CDR3 is 17 residues long. Germline V gene data show CDR1 as MNHEY and CDR2 as SMNVEV (reference sequence). The J segment lost 0 bases and the V segment lost 3 bases, leaving 5 bases of the junction unmatched.